In its sample, the clone carrying this T cell receptor (beta chain) was seen a few times. Antigen specificity is unknown. Repertoires were generated with immunoSEQ multiplex PCR, while TCRdb's copy carries only in-frame clones and drops some. The sample includes some 10,000 clones, 50% to 70% of them seen just once. V was cut by 6 bases and J by 3 bases, with 11 bases left in between. Germline values: CDR1 SNHLY, CDR2 FYNNEI. The CDR3 is made up of 13 amino acids. These data are taken from a study of regulatory dendritic cells for organ transplantation. In the study overall: Regulatory dendritic cells came from monocytes given vitamin D3 and IL-10. Overall study results and limits: Naive CD4+ and CD8+ repertoires were highly diverse; memory CD8+ was most oligoclonal. Between individuals, the alloreactive memory CD8+ T cell pool differed considerably.

Allogeneic regulatory or mature dendritic cells were co-cultured for less than six days with CFSE-labeled sorted T cells at 1:10. Sequencing was done on a sample of naive CD4+ T cells from blood cultured with dendritic cells. The subset: CD45RA+ naive T cells. The chain combines TRBV2 with TRBJ1-2; maybe TRBD1 (6 bases). The sequence was collected from a human donor in good health. CDR3 nucleotide sequence: TGTGCCAGCAGCAAAGGGGGGGACTATGGCTACACCTTC. It translates to CASSKGGDYGYTF. Supplemented by reference TRBV2 and TRBJ1-2, the full variable domain reads EPEVTQTPSHQVTQMGQEVILRCVPISNHLYFYWYRQILGQKVEFLVSFYNNEISEKSEIFDDQFSVERPDGSNFTLKIRSTKLEDSAMYFCASSKGGDYGYTFGSGTRLTVV.